A single sample is the source of the 2 T cell receptor beta chains below, sequenced in a study of shared clonotypes between healthy human individuals. Generated by immunoSEQ multiplex PCR, the TCRdb table keeps only in-frame clones and is missing some. The sample includes fewer than 850,000 clones, roughly 70% seen only once; the top ten take less than 2%. Sequenced input: memory CD4+ T cells sorted from blood. Subset: CD45RA-negative fraction. These receptors all come from a woman aged 25 to 39 in good health.

CDR3 region: CASSLPGGSTEAFF. The CDR3 DNA is TGTGCCAGCAGCCTCCCCGGTGGAAGCACTGAAGCTTTCTTT. V usage is TRBV28 and J usage is TRBJ1-1; D is unresolved. Between the trimmed V and J ends, which lost 6 bases and 4 bases, there was a span of 15 bases. The CDR3 sequence is 14 residues long. Looked up from germline, CDR1 is MDHEN and CDR2 is SYDVKM.

About this clone: A much larger clone lies one base from this, so it may be a read error. The chain is built from TRBV2 and TRBJ2-5; D gene unclear. The CDR3 consists of 10 residues. Germline CDR1 and CDR2: SNHLY and FYNNEI. The chain's CDR3 is CASREETQYF. In nucleotides, the CDR3 is TGTGCCAGCAGGGAAGAGACCCAGTACTTC.